Here is one T cell receptor beta chain with its context. Its specificity is unknown. The sample comes from a study of T cell responses to AZD1222 COVID-19 vaccine. Looking at the study overall: Analyses pooled second doses at about 4 or about 12 weeks.

Profiled with immunoSEQ multiplex PCR; TCRdb holds only in-frame clones, not every one. The sample lists about 150,000 clones; about 92% were seen once. CDR3 length: 13 amino acids. The germline gives CDR1 SNHLY, CDR2 FYNNEI. V lost 8 bases and J 3 bases, leaving 13 bases between the germline ends. Overall study findings and caveats: Baseline antibody screening turned up just six seropositive AZD1222 recipients. The study found vaccine-associated CD4 TCRs spanning spike, dominant at 160-218 and 743-854. Nearly half of unique spike-specific TCRs reportedly avoided B.1.351 and B.1.1.7 mutated regions.

The TCR sequence derives from an adult in good health. This sequence joins TRBV2 and TRBJ1-2, with D unclear. The sequencing here drew on peripheral blood, taken on day 0 of AZD1222 vaccination. CDR3 in amino acids: CASSNSLDYGYTF. CDR3 in DNA: TGTGCCAGCTCAAATAGTCTGGACTATGGCTACACCTTC.